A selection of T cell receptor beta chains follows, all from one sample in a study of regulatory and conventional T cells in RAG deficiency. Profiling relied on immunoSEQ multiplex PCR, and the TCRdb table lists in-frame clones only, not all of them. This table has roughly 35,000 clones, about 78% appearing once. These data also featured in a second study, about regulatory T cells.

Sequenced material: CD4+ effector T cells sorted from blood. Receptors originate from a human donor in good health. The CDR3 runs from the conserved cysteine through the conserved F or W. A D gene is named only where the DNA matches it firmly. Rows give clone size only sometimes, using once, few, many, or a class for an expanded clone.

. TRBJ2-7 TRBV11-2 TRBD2 TGTGCCAGCAGCTTAAATCTAGCGGTAACCTACGAGCAGTACTTC CASSLNLAVTYEQYF
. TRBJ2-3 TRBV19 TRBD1 TGTGCCAGTTTGGGGACAGGTCACACAGATACGCAGTATTTT CASLGTGHTDTQYF
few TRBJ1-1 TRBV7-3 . TGTGCCAGCAGCTTAGGACCTATGAACACTGAAGCTTTCTTT CASSLGPMNTEAFF
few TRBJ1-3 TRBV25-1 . TGTGCCAGCAGACCGGGTAGACGTCTGGACACCATATATTTT CASRPGRRLDTIYF
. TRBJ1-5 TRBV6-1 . TGTGCCAGCAGTGAAGCTTGGGCGATCGGGGGCAATCAGCCCCAGCATTTT CASSEAWAIGGNQPQHF
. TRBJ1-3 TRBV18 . TGTGCCAGCTCACCACCGGGGAGTGGAAACACCATATATTTT CASSPPGSGNTIYF
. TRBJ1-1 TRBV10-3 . TGTGCCATCAGTGATTGGGAGAACACTGAAGCTTTCTTT CAISDWENTEAFF
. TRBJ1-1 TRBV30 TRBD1 TGTGCCTGGGGGTGGAGGACAGGGGGCTCGCACACTGAAGCTTTCTTT CAWGWRTGGSHTEAFF
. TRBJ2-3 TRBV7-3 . TGTGCCAGCAGCTTCGGCGGGGGCGCCACAGATACGCAGTATTTT CASSFGGGATDTQYF
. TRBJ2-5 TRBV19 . TGTGCCAGTAGTATAGATCATCGATTGAGAGGCCACAGGGGGGGACCCGTGACCCAGTACTTC CASSIDHRLRGHRGGPVTQYF
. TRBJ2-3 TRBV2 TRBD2 TGTGCCAGCAGGGGTACTAGCGGGGGCGGCACAGATACGCAGTATTTT CASRGTSGGGTDTQYF
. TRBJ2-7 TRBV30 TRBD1 TGTGCCTGGAGTGTACGGCGGGACAGGGGACACGAGCAGTACTTC CAWSVRRDRGHEQYF
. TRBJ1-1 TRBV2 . TGTGCCAGCAGTGAAGCGCTTATAGGGAGAGTGGGAAACACTGAAGCTTTCTTT CASSEALIGRVGNTEAFF
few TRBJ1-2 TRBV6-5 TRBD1 TGTGCCAGCAGTTACTCGACAGGGGGATACACCTTC CASSYSTGGYTF
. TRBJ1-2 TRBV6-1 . TGTGCCAGCAGTGACCATCGTCCTACTTACTACACCTTC CASSDHRPTYYTF
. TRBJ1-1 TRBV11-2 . TGTGCCAGCAGCTTAAACCGGTTCATGAACACTGAAGCTTTCTTT CASSLNRFMNTEAFF
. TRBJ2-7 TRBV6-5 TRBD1 TGTGCCAGCAGTTACTCATCGACAGGGGTGTACGAGCAGTACTTC CASSYSSTGVYEQYF
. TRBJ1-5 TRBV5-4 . TGTGCCAGCAGCTTGCAGGGCGGCGGCGATCAGCCCCAGCATTTT CASSLQGGGDQPQHF
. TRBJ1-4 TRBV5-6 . TGTGCCAGCAGCTTGGGCGTGAATGAAAAACTGTTTTTT CASSLGVNEKLFF
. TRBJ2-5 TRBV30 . TGTGCCTGGAGTGTCCGAGGGGAGACCCAGTACTTC CAWSVRGETQYF
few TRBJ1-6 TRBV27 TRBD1 TGTGCCAGCAGTCCCGGACAGGGATGGAATTCACCCCTCCACTTT CASSPGQGWNSPLHF
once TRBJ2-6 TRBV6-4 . TGTGCCAGCAGTGCGACTTCTGGGGCCAACGTCCTGACTTTC CASSATSGANVLTF
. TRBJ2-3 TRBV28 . TGTGCCAGCAGTTTGTTCGGGGGGCGCGGCACAGATACGCAGTATTTT CASSLFGGRGTDTQYF
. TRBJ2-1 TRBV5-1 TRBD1 TGCGCCAGCAGGAAAGGACAGGACTCCTACAATGAGCAGTTCTTC CASRKGQDSYNEQFF
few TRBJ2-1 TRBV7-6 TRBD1 TGTGCCAGCAGCGACCGGGACAGGGGGACCAATGAGCAGTTCTTC CASSDRDRGTNEQFF